This T cell receptor beta chain was captured in a study of CD8 T cells in ankylosing spondylitis. Molecular-barcoded quantitative 5'-RACE produced these TCR beta libraries. TCRdb redid the calling of the 5' RACE reads with MiXCR, one entry per CDR3 protein. Counted here are about 330,000 distinct CDR3 sequences, under 8.5% occurring once; the ten biggest clones make up more than 14%. Overall study results and limits: Those disease-linked clones were CD8+; they were also relatively rare in peripheral blood. In ankylosing spondylitis blood, a motif of eight highly homologous TCR beta variants appeared characteristic.

Concerning this clonotype: Its antigen is unidentified.

With V trimmed by 6 bases and J by 0 bases, 5 bases remained unmatched. Germline-derived CDR1 and CDR2 are SQVTM and ANQGSEA. The CDR3 spans 13 residues. This TCR came from a male donor with ankylosing spondylitis. Input material: blood, either unsorted or a sorted T cell fraction (not recorded which). V gene TRBV29-1 combines with J gene TRBJ2-7; 7 nucleotides align to TRBD1. In nucleotides, the CDR3 is TGCAGCGTCATGACAGGGAGCTCCTACGAGCAGTACTTC. Translating gives CSVMTGSSYEQYF.